The rows below give T cell receptor beta chains drawn from one sample of a study of Graves' ophthalmopathy and Graves' hyperthyroidism. From the multiplex PCR reads, TCRdb called clonotypes with MiXCR, one entry per CDR3 protein. The table records about 640,000 distinct CDR3 sequences, about 41% of them present only once. Sequencing was done on a sample of peripheral blood. The source of these receptors is an adult man with Graves' ophthalmopathy. CDR3s include the opening cysteine and the closing phenylalanine or tryptophan. A D gene is named only where the DNA matches it firmly. Size tells how often a clone was seen (once, few, many) or the class of an expanded clone, and some rows leave it out.

V,size,J,D,DNA,CDR3
TRBV29-1,few,TRBJ2-3,TRBD2,TGCAGCATCGGGACTAGCGGGAGCATCACAGATACGCAGTATTTT,CSIGTSGSITDTQYF
TRBV12-3/TRBV12-4,NA,TRBJ2-2,NA,TGTGCCAGCACTCTGGACGGCGCCGCGAACACCGGGGAGCTGTTTTTT,CASTLDGAANTGELFF
TRBV2,many,TRBJ1-1,NA,TGTGCCAGCAGTGAAGAGAAGGTAGCGGTGAACACTGAAGCTTTCTTT,CASSEEKVAVNTEAFF
TRBV9,many,TRBJ2-6,NA,TGTGCCAGCAGCGCAAGACAGGCTATCTCTGGGGCCAACGTCCTGACTTTC,CASSARQAISGANVLTF
TRBV5-1,few,TRBJ1-4,NA,TGCGCCAGCAGCTTGGAAATCTTGCAGGCAGGGACTAATGAAAAACTGTTTTTT,CASSLEILQAGTNEKLFF
TRBV7-2,NA,TRBJ2-7,TRBD1,TGTGCCAGCAGTGGGTACAGGGGGCGATACGAGCAGTACTTC,CASSGYRGRYEQYF
TRBV20-1,many,TRBJ1-6,NA,TGCAGTGCTAGTGCAGGGGATAATTCACCCCTCCACTTT,CSASAGDNSPLHF
TRBV24-1,few,TRBJ1-5,NA,TGTGCCATCGCTGGGAGTAATCAGCCCCAGCATTTT,CAIAGSNQPQHF
TRBV6-6,many,TRBJ1-5,NA,TGTGCCAGCAGTTCCACAGCCGATCAGCCCCAGCATTTT,CASSSTADQPQHF
TRBV6-5,many,TRBJ1-2,NA,TGTGCCAGCAGTAACGGAGGCCTAGGCTACACCTTC,CASSNGGLGYTF
TRBV5-1,once,TRBJ2-7,TRBD1,TGCGCCAGCGGAACGGGACAGGGTAACGGGGACGAGCAGTACTTC,CASGTGQGNGDEQYF
TRBV27,many,TRBJ2-5,NA,TGTGCCAGCCAGGGCGCGGAGGAGACCCAGTACTTC,CASQGAEETQYF
TRBV12-3/TRBV12-4,many,TRBJ1-6,NA,TGTGCCAGCAGTTTAGTCGGGGGTTCACCCCTCCACTTT,CASSLVGGSPLHF
TRBV18,NA,TRBJ1-5,NA,TGTGCCAGCTCACAGGACAGTGGCAATCAGCCCCAGCATTTT,CASSQDSGNQPQHF
TRBV15,many,TRBJ1-3,NA,TGTGCCACCAGCAGATCCCGGGCGGCTGGAAACACCATATATTTT,CATSRSRAAGNTIYF
TRBV20-1,NA,TRBJ1-2,NA,TGCAGTGCTAGAGGCAGGGACGGGAATTATGGCTACACCTTC,CSARGRDGNYGYTF
TRBV15,many,TRBJ2-7,TRBD2,TGTGCCACCAGCAGAAGCGGGGATTCCTACGAGCAGTACTTC,CATSRSGDSYEQYF
TRBV9,many,TRBJ1-6,NA,TGTGCCAGCAGCGCGGGGCCATCCGCAGCCCTCCACTTT,CASSAGPSAALHF
TRBV20-1,many,TRBJ1-3,NA,TGCAGTGCTAGACAGATCTCTGGAAACACCATATATTTT,CSARQISGNTIYF
TRBV7-9,many,TRBJ1-1,NA,TGTGCCAGCAGCTTAGTGCCGGTGAAGGGGGTCTTCACTGAAGCTTTCTTT,CASSLVPVKGVFTEAFF
TRBV20-1,once,TRBJ2-7,TRBD2,TGCAGTTCTAGACTAGCGGGAGACCTTACCGGAGCCTACGAGCAGTACTTC,CSSRLAGDLTGAYEQYF
TRBV5-1,NA,TRBJ1-2,NA,TGCGCCAGCAGCTCCTTAGGGAGCTATGGCTACACCTTC,CASSSLGSYGYTF
TRBV7-9,many,TRBJ1-5,TRBD1,TGTGCCAGCAGCGTGGACAGGGAAGATCAGCCCCAGCATTTT,CASSVDREDQPQHF
TRBV5-1,NA,TRBJ2-2,NA,NA,CASSFGTGNTGELSF
TRBV6-1,few,TRBJ1-5,NA,TGTGCCAGCAAGCGAGGCCCCAATCAGCCCCAGCATTTT,CASKRGPNQPQHF
TRBV7-9,many,TRBJ2-5,NA,TGTGCCAGCAACCTAGTTACCCAAGAGACCCAGTACTTC,CASNLVTQETQYF
TRBV15,NA,TRBJ1-2,NA,TGTGCCACCAGCAGAGATCGACTAGCGGGGAAGCACACCTTC,CATSRDRLAGKHTF
TRBV6-4,few,TRBJ2-6,NA,TGTGCCAGCAGTGACTCGGCCTTCTCTGGGGCCAACGTCCTGACTTTC,CASSDSAFSGANVLTF
TRBV12-3/TRBV12-4,NA,TRBJ2-5,NA,TGTGCCAGCAGTCCGGGGTTAGCGATGCAGGAGACCCAGTACTTC,CASSPGLAMQETQYF
TRBV6-5,many,TRBJ1-2,NA,TGTGCCAGCAGTTACTCGAGCAGCCACTATGGCTACACCTTC,CASSYSSSHYGYTF
TRBV2,many,TRBJ1-4,NA,TGTGCCAGCAGTGAGGCACAGGGCAGAGAAAAACTGTTTTTT,CASSEAQGREKLFF
TRBV6-5,NA,TRBJ1-1,TRBD1,TGTGCCAGCAGGGACAGGGAAAATGAAGCTTTCTTT,CASRDRENEAFF
TRBV7-2,NA,TRBJ1-5,NA,TGTGCCAGCAGCCGACTAGCGGGAGACTACGAGCAGCCCCAGCATTTT,CASSRLAGDYEQPQHF
TRBV14,many,TRBJ1-6,TRBD1,TGTGCCAGCAGCCAAGGACAGGGGGTTGGTTCACCCCTCCACTTT,CASSQGQGVGSPLHF
TRBV2,NA,TRBJ1-3,NA,TGTGCCAGCAGTGAAAATCTCGGAGCGGGTCCTGGAAACACCATATATTTT,CASSENLGAGPGNTIYF
TRBV5-1,many,TRBJ1-1,TRBD1,TGCGCCAGCAGCGGAGGGACAGCGAACACTGAAGCTTTCTTT,CASSGGTANTEAFF
TRBV25-1,NA,TRBJ2-6,NA,TGTGCCCGCAGTGAATCACAGAAGCCGCCGACTGGGGCCAACGTCCTGACTTTC,CARSESQKPPTGANVLTF
TRBV29-1,NA,TRBJ2-6,NA,TGCAGCGTTGTGTCCGGGCGGAGGGCCAACGTCCTGACTTTC,CSVVSGRRANVLTF
TRBV29-1,NA,TRBJ1-3,TRBD1,TGCAGGCCGGGACAGGAAAACGTCGGAAACACCATATATTTT,CRPGQENVGNTIYF
TRBV10-3,NA,TRBJ1-1,NA,TGTGCCATCAGTGTAGGCAGGGAGAGCACTGAAGCTTTCTTT,CAISVGRESTEAFF
TRBV19,many,TRBJ1-4,NA,TGTGCCAGTAGTATCTTGGGAGGTGGTGAAAAACTGTTTTTT,CASSILGGGEKLFF
TRBV25-1,NA,TRBJ2-1,NA,TGTGCCAGCAGCACTAGCCGTCTTGAGCAGTTCTTC,CASSTSRLEQFF
TRBV5-8,many,TRBJ1-6,TRBD1,TGTGCCAGCAGCCCCGGGACAGCGGCCAATTCACCCCTCCACTTT,CASSPGTAANSPLHF
TRBV2,NA,TRBJ1-2,TRBD1,TGTGCCAGCGGGCTGGGGCAGGGGGCCGTTGGTGACACCTTC,CASGLGQGAVGDTF
TRBV29-1,NA,TRBJ1-1,TRBD1,TGCAGCGTTCGACCGGGACAGGGGGCGCGGGCTTTCTTT,CSVRPGQGARAFF